The 21 T cell receptor beta chains reported below all come from one sample, sequenced in a study of prognosis after radiotherapy for stage I lung cancer (dated by TCRdb to the early 2020s). The sequencing machine was an Illumina HiSeq 3000. Two rounds of multiplex PCR were used to amplify the TCR beta CDR3 region from genomic DNA. In the first round of PCR, primers specific to each TRBV and TRBJ gene were used, and the primer sequences are filed in Chinese patent CN105087789A. The public reads were run again by TCRdb, first through fastp at Q25 and then through MiXCR, and only productive beta chains were kept. Rows merge per CDR3 protein into single entries with the most common DNA and genes. This sample is represented by 30,000 to 40,000 distinct CDR3 sequences; around a quarter of them were singletons. The ten largest clones represent around 25% of the sample. Sequencing used PBMCs, obtained before or after stereotactic body radiation therapy (not recorded which). The receptors originated from a donor at least 50 years old with non-small cell lung cancer.

For this clonotype: A much larger clone differs by one base, so this may be a read error. The rearrangement uses TRBV30 and TRBJ1-1, with D possibly matching TRBD1 (5 bases). In germline, CDR1 is GTSNPN, CDR2 SVGIG (reference sequence). This CDR3 is built from 14 residues. Trimming removed 2 bases at V and 6 bases at J, with 16 bases between. As DNA, the CDR3 is TGTGCCTGGAGTCGGGGGACGACTGTAGCTGAAGCTTTCTTT. Amino acids: CAWSRGTTVAEAFF.

This clonotype was found many times. The chain combines TRBV6-1 with TRBJ2-3; 9 nucleotides line up with TRBD2. V lost 7 bases to trimming and J lost 2 bases; unmatched junction nucleotides: 4. The germline CDR1 and CDR2 sequences are MNHNS and SASEGT. The CDR3 totals 14 residues. CDR3 amino acids: CASKREAFTDTQYF. The CDR3 nucleotides read TGTGCCAGCAAGCGGGAGGCCTTCACAGATACGCAGTATTTT.

The chain has TRBV6-1 and TRBJ2-7; 11 positions agree with TRBD2. Germline values: CDR1 MNHNS, CDR2 SASEGT. This CDR3 region has 14 residues. Unmatched junction bases numbered 8, after V lost 3 bases and J lost 10 bases. The CDR3 nucleotides read TGTGCCAGCAGTGACCTAGCGGGGGGTTGGTTACAGTACTTC. Protein: CASSDLAGGWLQYF.

This clonotype occurred many times. The rearrangement joins TRBV19 to TRBJ1-1; no reliable D call. V was pared by 7 bases and J by 0 bases, with 12 bases between. There are 14 residues in the CDR3. The V gene's germline CDR1 is LNHDA and CDR2 SQIVND (reference sequence). The CDR3 loop reads CASNEGGMNTEAFF. In DNA form, the CDR3 reads TGTGCCAGTAATGAAGGTGGCATGAACACTGAAGCTTTCTTT.

Comment on this clonotype: This clone may be a read error of a much larger clone one base away. V gene TRBV6-2 or TRBV6-3 combines with J gene TRBJ1-1; possible D gene TRBD1, 5 bases. The CDR3 runs 11 residues. Germline CDR1 and CDR2: MNHEY and SVGEGT. The CDR3 sequence: CVSSEGLQAFF. The CDR3 DNA follows: TGTGTCAGCAGTGAGGGGTTGCAGGCTTTCTTT.

This clonotype ranks as medium-sized. The gene calls are TRBV11-2 and TRBJ2-7; TRBD1 aligns across 10 bases. The ends lost 3 bases at V and 2 bases at J; junction bases unmatched: 4. Per the germline V gene, CDR1 is SGHAT and CDR2 is FQNNGV. CDR3 length: 15 amino acids. Here the CDR3 DNA reads TGTGCCAGCAGCTTCGACGGGACAGGGGCCTACGAGCAGTACTTC. Translation: CASSFDGTGAYEQYF.

This clonotype was seen at least ten times. This chain uses TRBV20-1 with TRBJ2-1; 9 bases map to TRBD2. CDR1 and CDR2 (germline): DFQATT, SNEGSKA (reference sequence). This CDR3 has 11 amino acids. CDR3 amino acids: CRLRGGNEQFF. The CDR3 nucleotides read TGCAGACTGCGGGGGGGCAATGAGCAGTTCTTC.

This clonotype was picked up many times. The chain links TRBV4-1 to TRBJ1-4; TRBD1 might be the D (5 bases). Trimming stripped 2 bases from V and 2 bases from J, with 15 bases between. The germline CDR1 and CDR2 sequences are MGHRA and YSYEKL. The CDR3 has 17 residues. The CDR3 DNA follows: TGCGCCAGCAGCCAACAACAGGTCACAGGTACTAATGAAAAACTGTTTTTT. As protein: CASSQQQVTGTNEKLFF.

Concerning this clonotype: A far larger clone is a single base away, which makes a read error likely. The V call is TRBV6-2 or TRBV6-3, the J call TRBJ2-2; 8 bases agree with TRBD1. Germline V gives CDR1 MNHEY, CDR2 SVGEGT. CDR3 length: 15 residues. J lost 2 bases, V lost 6 bases, and 5 bases had no gene match. The CDR3 reads CASRPGQGNTGELFF. DNA of the CDR3: TGTGCCAGCAGACCCGGACAGGGTAACACCGGGGAGCTGTTTTTT.

This clonotype has ten or more counts. The rearrangement uses TRBV7-9 and TRBJ2-7; unclear D gene. Looked up from germline, CDR1 is SEHNR and CDR2 is FQNEAQ (reference sequence). V lost 8 bases and J lost 0, with 14 bases in between. This CDR3 has 14 amino acids. As DNA, the CDR3 is TGTGCCAGCCGAAGTGACACTGACTCCTACGAGCAGTACTTC. Translation gives CASRSDTDSYEQYF.

This clonotype was observed many times. This sequence joins TRBV20-1 and TRBJ2-1; D is undetermined. CDR1 DFQATT and CDR2 SNEGSKA come from the germline V gene (reference sequence). Deletions cut 8 bases from V and 5 bases from J, with 16 bases between. CDR3 length equals 13 residues. CDR3 DNA sequence: TGCAGTTTACTGTGGAAGGGCAACAATGAGCAGTTCTTC. Its protein product is CSLLWKGNNEQFF.

In its sample, this clonotype ranks as medium-sized. The chain uses TRBV20-1 and TRBJ2-7, with D perhaps matching TRBD1 (6 bases). Trimming took 6 bases from V and 2 from J, leaving 20 bases between them. CDR3 length equals 15 residues. Germline values: CDR1 DFQATT, CDR2 SNEGSKA (reference sequence). The DNA for the CDR3 is TGCAGTGCCGCTAGTGGACAGCGATTGACCTACGAGCAGTACTTC. This gives the protein CSAASGQRLTYEQYF.

The chain recombines TRBV6-1 with TRBJ2-3; D not certain. The V gene's germline CDR1 is MNHNS and CDR2 SASEGT. The CDR3 is 17 residues long. V dropped 0 bases and J dropped 5 bases, with 18 bases sitting between them. CDR3: CASSEAGSSALGDTQYF. The CDR3 region has the DNA TGTGCCAGCAGTGAAGCCGGTAGCTCCGCCCTGGGAGATACGCAGTATTTT.

V usage is TRBV6-2 or TRBV6-3 and J usage is TRBJ2-1; D is unresolved. Germline V gives CDR1 MNHEY, CDR2 SVGEGT. V was cut by 5 bases and J by 1 base, with 9 bases left in between. The CDR3 extends over 14 amino acids. DNA for the CDR3: TGTGCCAGCAGTGATGGCACTTCCTACAATGAGCAGTTCTTC. Its protein product is CASSDGTSYNEQFF.

Many counts were recorded for this clonotype. This sequence joins TRBV19 and TRBJ2-7; D possibly matches TRBD1 or TRBD2 (5 bases each). This CDR3 spans 13 amino acids. The V end lost 4 bases, the J end lost 3 bases, and 10 bases lay between the germline ends. Germline assignment: CDR1 LNHDA and CDR2 SQIVND (reference sequence). CDR3 region: CASSNGASYEQYF. The CDR3 region has the DNA TGTGCCAGTAGTAACGGGGCCAGCTACGAGCAGTACTTC.

As for this clonotype: A much larger clone differs by one base, so this may be a read error. This chain uses TRBV4-1 with TRBJ2-7; D not certain. V gave up 7 bases and J gave up 4 bases, with 26 bases separating them. This CDR3 comprises 17 residues. The germline CDR1 and CDR2 sequences are MGHRA and YSYEKL. The CDR3 DNA follows: TGCGCCAGCATTGCAAAGGGCCTACACCGAAGAACGTACGAGCAGTACTTC. It specifies CASIAKGLHRRTYEQYF.

This clonotype was seen many times. The chain combines TRBV30 with TRBJ2-5; D might be TRBD1 (6 bases). V shed 0 bases and J shed 6 bases, with 11 bases lying between them. This CDR3 contains 13 residues. The germline V gene has CDR1 GTSNPN and CDR2 SVGIG (reference sequence). CDR3 in amino acids: CAWSVVRGQTQYF. Here the CDR3 DNA reads TGTGCCTGGAGTGTAGTCAGGGGTCAGACCCAGTACTTC.

This clonotype has a handful of counts. This may be a read error, as it is one base from a much larger clone. This chain links TRBV18 with TRBJ2-5; 7 nucleotides align to TRBD1. V was clipped by 5 bases and J by 3 bases; unmatched bases: 3. The CDR3 is made up of 13 amino acids. Germline lookup yields CDR1 KGHSH and CDR2 LQKENI. The CDR3 bases are TGTGCCAGCTCAAGGGGACAGAAAGAGACCCAGTACTTC. As protein: CASSRGQKETQYF.

This clonotype came up many times. The chain combines TRBV29-1 with TRBJ2-7, with 13 bases identical to TRBD2. The CDR3 is 14 residues long. J was trimmed by 4 bases and V by 4 bases; bases with no gene match: 4. Germline V gene data show CDR1 as SQVTM and CDR2 as ANQGSEA. The CDR3 bases are TGCAGCGTTGCACTAGCGGGAGGGGTGTACGAGCAGTACTTC. This sequence encodes CSVALAGGVYEQYF.

This clonotype was found many times. The chain carries TRBV3-1 and TRBJ2-1; maybe TRBD2 (6 bases). The CDR3 length is 15 residues. Germline lookup yields CDR1 LGHDT and CDR2 YNNKEL (reference sequence). Deletions cut 2 bases from V and 3 bases from J, with 11 bases between. The CDR3 region is CASSQLLAVYNEQFF. The CDR3 nucleotides read TGTGCCAGCAGCCAACTACTAGCCGTCTACAATGAGCAGTTCTTC.

For this clonotype: This may be a read error, as it is one base from a much larger clone. The V call is TRBV20-1, the J call TRBJ1-1; D possibly corresponds to TRBD1 (5 bases). The germline V gene encodes CDR1 DFQATT and CDR2 SNEGSKA (reference sequence). The CDR3 extends over 11 amino acids. V was shortened by 7 bases and J by 5 bases, with 11 bases between the two germline ends. The CDR3 here is CSEGEGTEAFF. For the CDR3, the DNA is TGCAGTGAAGGGGAAGGGACTGAAGCTTTCTTT.